The T cell receptor (beta chain) under discussion was sequenced for a study of blood T cell repertoires in COVID-19. Study-level information: Samples came from the United States, Italy and Spain, spanning acute and convalescent COVID-19. Sources were T cells, B-cell-depleted T cells, or PBMCs; the material itself was cDNA or gDNA.

Seattle's enrolled individuals joined amid active infection and were then monitored longitudinally. Germline V gene lookup returns CDR1 SGHNT and CDR2 YYREEE (reference sequence). The CDR3 length is 15 residues. Trimming took 0 bases from V and 3 from J, leaving 11 bases between them. Authors' data handling: Amplified reference gene primers provided the basis for estimating nucleated cell counts. Sequencing was performed with immunoSEQ multiplex PCR; in TCRdb, only in-frame clones are kept and a portion is missing. V and J calls and clone size follow that table, whereas D and trimming were derived from the DNA. Among hundreds of thousands of clones listed, approximately 88% were seen once.

The material sequenced was peripheral blood. The rearrangement uses TRBV5-4 and TRBJ2-3, with D tentatively TRBD2 (6 bases). This receptor was identified in a woman in her thirties with COVID-19, enrolled during active disease. The CDR3 nucleotides are TGTGCCAGCAGCTTGGAGGAGGGGCGGACAGATACGCAGTATTTT. Translating it yields CASSLEEGRTDTQYF.